This TCR beta chain came from a study of blood T cell repertoires in COVID-19. Only in-frame clones appear in the TCRdb table, and some are missing; sequencing was by immunoSEQ multiplex PCR. The sample holds 60,000 to 80,000 clones; 75% to 90% are singletons and the top ten take just under 0.6%. CDR1 is SQVTM, CDR2 ANQGSEA, per germline. V lost 5 bases to trimming and J lost 7 bases, with 15 bases between them. The length of the CDR3 is 12 residues. J is TRBJ2-7 and V is TRBV29-1, with a possible D match to TRBD1 (6 bases). Sequencing input: peripheral blood. This clonotype was obtained from a man between 60 and 75 years old with acute or convalescent COVID-19. CDR3 DNA: TGCAGCGTTTATGAGGGGGAGCGGGAGCAGTACTTC. It encodes CSVYEGEREQYF.